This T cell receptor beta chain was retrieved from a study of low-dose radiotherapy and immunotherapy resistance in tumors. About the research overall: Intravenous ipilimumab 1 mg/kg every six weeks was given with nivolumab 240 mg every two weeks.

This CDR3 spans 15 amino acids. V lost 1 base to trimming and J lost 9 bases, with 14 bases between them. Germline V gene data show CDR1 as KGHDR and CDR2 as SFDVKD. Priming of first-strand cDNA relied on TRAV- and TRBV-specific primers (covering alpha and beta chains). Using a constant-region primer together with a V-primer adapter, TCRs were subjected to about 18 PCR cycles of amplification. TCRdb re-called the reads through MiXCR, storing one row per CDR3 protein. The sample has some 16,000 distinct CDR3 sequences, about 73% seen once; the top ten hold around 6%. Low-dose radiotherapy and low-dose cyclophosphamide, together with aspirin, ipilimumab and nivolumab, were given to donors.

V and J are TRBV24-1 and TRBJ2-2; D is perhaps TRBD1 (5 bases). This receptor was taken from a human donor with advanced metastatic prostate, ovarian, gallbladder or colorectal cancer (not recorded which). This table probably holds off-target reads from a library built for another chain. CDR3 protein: CATSDLWQGQRELFF. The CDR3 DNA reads TGTGCCACCAGTGATTTATGGCAGGGCCAGCGGGAGCTGTTTTTT.